In this sample, the clone carrying this T cell receptor (beta chain) turned up a few times. The antigen is not known. This sample is drawn from a study of CD8 T cells in ankylosing spondylitis. Study observations and caveats: Disease-linked clones reportedly showed significant enrichment in matched ankylosing spondylitis synovial fluid. Relatively scarce in peripheral blood, disease-linked clones were CD8+. A subset of motif variants has previously been described in the synovial fluid and blood of reactive arthritis. In ankylosing spondylitis blood, a motif of roughly eight highly homologous TCR beta variants appeared characteristic.

Making use of molecular barcodes, quantitative 5'-RACE generated TCR beta libraries. MiXCR was run by TCRdb on the 5' RACE reads, yielding one entry per CDR3 protein. This table has fewer than 500,000 distinct CDR3 sequences, roughly 26% appearing once. Unmatched junction bases numbered 8, after V lost 5 bases and J lost 5 bases. This CDR3 contains 14 residues. Germline-derived CDR1 and CDR2 are SGHVS and FQNEAQ. The chain joins TRBV7-8 to TRBJ2-5; 7 nucleotides match TRBD1. The origin of this receptor is a male donor with ankylosing spondylitis. Sequenced material: blood, either unsorted or a sorted T cell fraction (not recorded which). CDR3 amino acids: CASSPTGERETQYF. The CDR3 DNA reads TGTGCCAGCAGCCCCACAGGGGAGCGGGAGACCCAGTACTTC. Together with reference TRBV7-8 and TRBJ2-5, the CDR3 gives the full variable domain: GAGVSQSPRYKVAKRGQDVALRCDPISGHVSLFWYQQALGQGPEFLTYFQNEAQLDKSGLPSDRFFAERPEGSVSTLKIQRTQQEDSAVYLCASSPTGERETQYFGPGTRLLVL.